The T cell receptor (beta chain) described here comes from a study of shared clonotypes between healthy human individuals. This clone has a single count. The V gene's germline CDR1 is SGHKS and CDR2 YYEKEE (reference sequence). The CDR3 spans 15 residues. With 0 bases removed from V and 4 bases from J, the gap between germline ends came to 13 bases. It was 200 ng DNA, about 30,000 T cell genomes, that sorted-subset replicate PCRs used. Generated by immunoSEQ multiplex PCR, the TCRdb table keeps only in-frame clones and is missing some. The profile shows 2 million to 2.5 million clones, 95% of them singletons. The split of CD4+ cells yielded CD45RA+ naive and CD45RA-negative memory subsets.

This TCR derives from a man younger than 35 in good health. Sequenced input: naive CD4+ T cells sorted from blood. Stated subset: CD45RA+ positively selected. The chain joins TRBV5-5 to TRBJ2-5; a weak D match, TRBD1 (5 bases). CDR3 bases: TGTGCCAGCAGCTTGGAAGGGGCGCAGATAGAGACCCAGTACTTC. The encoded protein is CASSLEGAQIETQYF.